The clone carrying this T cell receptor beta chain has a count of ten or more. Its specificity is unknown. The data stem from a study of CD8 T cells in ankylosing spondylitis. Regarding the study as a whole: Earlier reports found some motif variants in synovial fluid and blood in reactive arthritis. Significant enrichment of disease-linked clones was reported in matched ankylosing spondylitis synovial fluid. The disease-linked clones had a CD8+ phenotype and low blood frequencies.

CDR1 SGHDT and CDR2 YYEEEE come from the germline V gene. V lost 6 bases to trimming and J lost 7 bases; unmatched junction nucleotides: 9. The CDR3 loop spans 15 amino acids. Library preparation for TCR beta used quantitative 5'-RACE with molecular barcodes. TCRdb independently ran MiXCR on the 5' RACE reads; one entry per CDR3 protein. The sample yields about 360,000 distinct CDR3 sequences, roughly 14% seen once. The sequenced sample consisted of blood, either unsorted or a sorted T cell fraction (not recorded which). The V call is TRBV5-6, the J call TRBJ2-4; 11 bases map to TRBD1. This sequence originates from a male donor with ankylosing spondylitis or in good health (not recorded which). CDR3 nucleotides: TGTGCCAGCACCCTCGACGGGACAGGGGGTAACATTCAGTACTTC. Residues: CASTLDGTGGNIQYF.